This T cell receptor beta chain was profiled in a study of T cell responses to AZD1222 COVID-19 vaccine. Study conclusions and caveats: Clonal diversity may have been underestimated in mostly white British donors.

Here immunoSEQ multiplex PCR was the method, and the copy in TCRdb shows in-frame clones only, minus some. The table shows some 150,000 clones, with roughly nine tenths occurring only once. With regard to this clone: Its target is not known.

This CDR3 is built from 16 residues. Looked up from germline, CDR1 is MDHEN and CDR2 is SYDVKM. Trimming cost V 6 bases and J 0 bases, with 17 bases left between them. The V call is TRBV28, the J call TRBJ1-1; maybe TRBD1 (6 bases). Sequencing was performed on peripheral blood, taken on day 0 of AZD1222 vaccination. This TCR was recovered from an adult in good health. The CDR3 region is CASRALGQTVNTEAFF. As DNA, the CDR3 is TGTGCCAGCAGGGCCCTGGGACAAACTGTGAACACTGAAGCTTTCTTT.